What follows is one T cell receptor (beta chain) and its context. This sample is drawn from a study of blood T cell repertoires in COVID-19. The wider study: The United States, Italy and Spain were the sources of the acute and convalescent COVID-19 samples.

V lost 2 bases and J lost 9, with 23 bases in between. This CDR3 is built from 18 residues. Germline V gene lookup returns CDR1 MDHEN and CDR2 SYDVKM. Measured with immunoSEQ multiplex PCR; TCRdb has only the in-frame clones, and not every one. This sample yields 100,000 to 150,000 clones, of which 80% are seen a single time; just under 25% belongs to the top ten. This receptor was taken from a human donor in a cohort sampled during active COVID-19. V is TRBV28 and J is TRBJ1-6; D possibly corresponds to TRBD1 (6 bases). The specimen was peripheral blood. The CDR3 DNA is TGTGCCAGCAGTTTACTACCTGGGGCCAGGGGATTTGTTTCACCCCTCCACTTT. This sequence encodes CASSLLPGARGFVSPLHF.